What follows are 29 T cell receptor beta chains derived from one specimen sequenced in a study of cytotoxic CD8 clonotypes in ibrutinib-treated CLL. Produced via immunoSEQ multiplex PCR; TCRdb's table is partial and in-frame only. The table has more than 15,000 clones, about 86% seen once. The material was PBMCs, obtained before ibrutinib treatment. Every receptor here comes from a human donor with chronic lymphocytic leukemia.

This clone was observed a handful of times. The chain joins TRBV5-6 to TRBJ1-5, with D perhaps matching TRBD1 (6 bases). This CDR3 region has 14 residues. V was trimmed by 2 bases and J by 7 bases, leaving 13 bases between them. From germline, CDR1 is SGHDT and CDR2 YYEEEE. CDR3 region: CASSFVGAEQPQHF. In nucleotides, the CDR3 is TGTGCCAGCAGCTTTGTGGGGGCTGAGCAGCCCCAGCATTTT.

In this sample, this clone turned up a few times. The rearrangement links TRBV19 to TRBJ2-7; D gene unclear. V was trimmed by 3 bases and J by 7 bases, leaving 13 bases between them. The CDR3 consists of 13 residues. Per the germline V gene, CDR1 is LNHDA and CDR2 is SQIVND (reference sequence). The CDR3 region is CASSIYSLGEQYF. The CDR3 DNA reads TGTGCCAGTAGTATTTACAGTCTTGGGGAGCAGTACTTC. Supplemented by reference TRBV19 and TRBJ2-7, the full variable domain reads DGGITQSPKYLFRKEGQNVTLSCEQNLNHDAMYWYRQDPGQGLRLIYYSQIVNDFQKGDIAEGYSVSREKKESFPLTVTSAQKNPTAFYLCASSIYSLGEQYFGPGTRLTVT.

This clone was found a few times. The V gene is TRBV14, the J gene TRBJ1-1; the D is unclear. The CDR3 sequence is 15 residues long. CDR1 and CDR2 from the germline V gene are SGHDN and FVKESK. Trimming took 2 bases from V and 1 from J, leaving 11 bases between them. The CDR3 sequence is CASSQWVSGNTEAFF. CDR3 DNA sequence: TGTGCCAGCAGCCAATGGGTTTCAGGGAACACTGAAGCTTTCTTT.

V usage is TRBV5-6 and J usage is TRBJ1-4, with TRBD1 matching 10 bases. The germline gives CDR1 SGHDT, CDR2 YYEEEE. The CDR3 is 14 amino acids. V dropped 0 bases and J dropped 7; count of bases not matched to a gene: 0. This CDR3 reads CASSLGDRGEKLFF. The DNA for the CDR3 is TGTGCCAGCAGCTTGGGGGACAGGGGTGAAAAACTGTTTTTT.

The rearrangement links TRBV6-1 to TRBJ1-2; the match to TRBD1 covers 7 bases. The ends lost 6 bases at V and 3 bases at J; junction bases unmatched: 1. CDR3 length: 12 residues. Germline CDR1 and CDR2: MNHNS and SASEGT. The CDR3 nucleotides read TGTGCCAGCAGCGGGACAGACTATGGCTACACCTTC. Its protein is CASSGTDYGYTF.

V and J are TRBV6-5 and TRBJ1-1; D may be TRBD1 (6 bases). In germline, CDR1 is MNHEY, CDR2 SVGAGI. Trimming removed 2 bases at V and 3 bases at J, with 7 bases between. This CDR3 contains 13 residues. CDR3 in DNA: TGTGCCAGCAGTTACGGACAGCACACTGAAGCTTTCTTT. The encoded protein is CASSYGQHTEAFF.

The rearrangement joins TRBV4-2 to TRBJ2-2; possibly TRBD1 for D (5 bases). CDR1 LGHNA and CDR2 YNFKEQ come from the germline V gene. The CDR3 totals 15 residues. V dropped 1 base and J dropped 1 base, with 7 bases sitting between them. The CDR3 spells CASSQGGLNTGELFF. The CDR3 DNA sequence: TGTGCCAGCAGCCAAGGGGGCCTGAACACCGGGGAGCTGTTTTTT.

The chain combines TRBV27 with TRBJ2-1; 9 nucleotides agree with TRBD1. V shed 4 bases, J shed 4 bases, and the junction held 5 bases outside the gene matches. The germline V gene encodes CDR1 MNHEY and CDR2 SMNVEV (reference sequence). The CDR3 is 15 residues long. Written as DNA, the CDR3 is TGTGCCAGCAGTTCGCCCGGGACAGGGTACAATGAGCAGTTCTTC. Protein product: CASSSPGTGYNEQFF.

This chain links TRBV5-4 with TRBJ1-2; 7 bases align to TRBD1. CDR1 and CDR2 (germline): SGHNT, YYREEE (reference sequence). CDR3 length: 13 residues. V shed 0 bases, J shed 8 bases, and the junction held 4 bases outside the gene matches. DNA for the CDR3: TGTGCCAGCAGCTTGGTCGGACAGGAGGGCTACACCTTC. This translates into CASSLVGQEGYTF.

The gene calls are TRBV11-3 and TRBJ1-1; D may be TRBD1 (6 bases). V was clipped by 4 bases and J by 5 bases, with 17 bases between them. CDR1 and CDR2 from the germline V gene are SGHNT and YENEEA. The CDR3 runs to 15 residues. CDR3 nucleotides: TGTGCCAGCAGCTCTCGTACAGGGCGGCGGACTGAAGCTTTCTTT. Amino acid sequence: CASSSRTGRRTEAFF.

The chain couples TRBV10-3 to TRBJ1-2; tentative D call: TRBD1 (6 bases). The germline V gene has CDR1 ENHRY and CDR2 SYGVKD. The CDR3 runs 13 residues. Trimming removed 6 bases at V and 1 base at J, with 9 bases between. The CDR3 coding sequence is TGTGCCATCAGCAGGACAGATAACTATGGCTACACCTTC. This sequence encodes CAISRTDNYGYTF.

The chain carries TRBV21-1 and TRBJ1-5; TRBD1 reflects the table's D call only, with no check against the DNA. TRBV21-1 is a pseudogene locus. CDR3 length equals 15 residues. In DNA form, the CDR3 reads TGTGCCAGCAGCTCCCCGGCGGCAGGGGGTCAGCCCCAGCATTTT. It yields the protein CASSSPAAGGQPQHF.

The rearrangement joins TRBV27 to TRBJ2-7; TRBD1 is a possible D gene (6 bases). Trimming left V 6 bases short and J 0 bases short, with 9 bases between. This CDR3 region has 13 residues. Per germline, CDR1 MNHEY and CDR2 SMNVEV (reference sequence). The CDR3 nucleotides read TGTGCCAGCAGGCCACAGGGCTCCTACGAGCAGTACTTC. Translated, it gives CASRPQGSYEQYF.

This clone has just a few counts. The rearrangement links TRBV19 to TRBJ2-7; the match to TRBD2 covers 7 bases. CDR1 and CDR2 from the germline V gene are LNHDA and SQIVND (reference sequence). This CDR3 region has 15 residues. The V gene end was trimmed by 5 bases and the J gene end by 0 bases; junction bases not matched to a gene: 7. The CDR3 loop is CASSPGTIYSYEQYF. In DNA form, the CDR3 reads TGTGCCAGTAGTCCTGGGACTATCTACTCCTACGAGCAGTACTTC.

The chain couples TRBV6-5 to TRBJ2-5, with 9 bases aligning to TRBD2. The ends lost 6 bases at V and 7 bases at J; junction bases unmatched: 0. Germline CDR1 reads MNHEY; CDR2 reads SVGAGI. CDR3 length equals 11 residues. As DNA, the CDR3 is TGTGCCAGCAGACTAGCGGGGACCCAGTACTTC. This sequence encodes CASRLAGTQYF.

The chain uses TRBV6-1 and TRBJ2-5; TRBD1 matches 7 bases. Germline CDR1 reads MNHNS; CDR2 reads SASEGT. The CDR3 runs 15 residues. V lost 6 bases and J lost 1; bases outside the gene matches: 8. DNA of the CDR3: TGTGCCAGCAGGGGGAGAGGGGACAGCCAAGAGACCCAGTACTTC. The encoded protein is CASRGRGDSQETQYF.

This chain joins TRBV11-3 and TRBJ2-2; D is unresolved. Trimming took 5 bases from V and 5 from J, leaving 15 bases between them. In germline, CDR1 is SGHNT, CDR2 YENEEA. The CDR3 extends over 15 amino acids. The CDR3 DNA sequence: TGTGCCAGCAGCCTAAGAGAGTCTACTACCGGGGAGCTGTTTTTT. As protein: CASSLRESTTGELFF.

The chain joins TRBV27 to TRBJ2-2, with 7 bases aligning to TRBD2. Germline V lookup: CDR1 MNHEY, CDR2 SMNVEV (reference sequence). CDR3 length: 15 amino acids. V was clipped by 4 bases and J by 4 bases; unmatched bases: 6. The CDR3 spells CASSYGTGGTGELFF. CDR3 bases: TGTGCCAGCAGTTACGGGACGGGGGGCACCGGGGAGCTGTTTTTT.

This CDR3 reads CASGKTGPHEQFF. In DNA, the CDR3 is TGTGCTAGTGGCAAGACAGGGCCGCATGAGCAGTTCTTC. This sequence joins TRBV12-5 and TRBJ2-1; TRBD1 agrees at 7 bases. Germline loops: CDR1 LGHNT, CDR2 FRNRAP. The CDR3 has 13 amino acids. V gave up 6 bases and J gave up 8 bases; unmatched junction bases: 7. The whole variable domain, remainder taken from reference TRBV12-5 and TRBJ2-1, is DARVTQTPRHKVTEMGQEVTMRCQPILGHNTVFWYRQTMMQGLELLAYFRNRAPLDDSGMPKDRFSAEMPDATLATLKIQPSEPRDSAVYFCASGKTGPHEQFFGPGTRLTVL.

This chain joins TRBV20-1 and TRBJ1-1; D is perhaps TRBD1 (5 bases). The V end lost 8 bases, the J end lost 6 bases, and 13 bases lay between the germline ends. The CDR3 totals 11 residues. Germline-derived CDR1 and CDR2 are DFQATT and SNEGSKA (reference sequence). CDR3 DNA sequence: TGCAGTCATTCCAGGGCCTCTGAAGCTTTCTTT. It codes for CSHSRASEAFF.

The V gene is TRBV7-9, the J gene TRBJ2-7; D unclear. CDR3 size: 11 residues. Trimming shortened V by 1 base and J by 12 bases, and 10 bases separated the two germline ends. Germline-derived CDR1 and CDR2 are SEHNR and FQNEAQ (reference sequence). This CDR3 reads CASSLDSLPYF. The CDR3 DNA sequence: TGTGCCAGCAGCTTAGATTCTCTCCCGTACTTC.

The genes are TRBV6-1 and TRBJ2-7, with 7 nucleotides matching TRBD1. The germline gives CDR1 MNHNS, CDR2 SASEGT. This CDR3 is 14 amino acids long. The junction had 9 bases not matched to a gene; V was cut back by 6 bases and J by 4 bases. This CDR3 is CASSLPGQLYEQYF. CDR3 nucleotides: TGTGCCAGCAGCCTTCCGGGACAGCTATACGAGCAGTACTTC.

Details on this clone: At one of its ends the junction is not consistent with the germline gene, which may arise from a read error. The CDR3 protein is CASSLTGTYTEAFF. DNA for the CDR3: TGTGCCAGCAGCCTAACAGGGACGTACACTGAAGCTTTCTTT. The genes are TRBV7-3 and TRBJ1-1; tentative D call: TRBD1 (6 bases). Germline assignment: CDR1 SGHTA and CDR2 FQGTGA. The CDR3 has 14 amino acids.

The rearrangement joins TRBV5-8 to TRBJ2-1; D is possibly TRBD2 (6 bases). Germline-derived CDR1 and CDR2 are SGHTS and YDEGEE. Trimming removed 3 bases from V and 10 bases from J, with 20 bases in between. The CDR3 sequence is 15 residues long. In DNA, the CDR3 is TGTGCCAGCAGCTATAGCGGAGCCGGTGGGCGGGAGCAGTTCTTC. Its protein is CASSYSGAGGREQFF.

The chain employs TRBV10-3 and TRBJ2-5; D perhaps matches TRBD1 (6 bases). Germline V gene lookup returns CDR1 ENHRY and CDR2 SYGVKD. This CDR3 has 13 amino acids. V lost 4 bases, J lost 5 bases, and 11 bases lay in between. CDR3 region: CAISGTRGETQYF. The CDR3 nucleotides are TGTGCCATCAGTGGGACAAGGGGGGAGACCCAGTACTTC.

The genes are TRBV19 and TRBJ2-7; TRBD2 matches at 11 bases. With 3 bases clipped from V and 3 bases from J, the junction kept 7 bases outside the gene matches. The germline V gene encodes CDR1 LNHDA and CDR2 SQIVND (reference sequence). The CDR3 totals 16 residues. The chain's CDR3 is CASSMFLAGGDYEQYF. The DNA for the CDR3 is TGTGCCAGTAGTATGTTTCTAGCGGGAGGTGACTACGAGCAGTACTTC.

The J gene is TRBJ2-5, the V gene TRBV9, with D possibly being TRBD1 (5 bases). With 0 bases removed from V and 5 bases from J, the gap between germline ends came to 11 bases. The CDR3 runs to 14 residues. The germline gives CDR1 SGDLS, CDR2 YYNGEE. The CDR3 nucleotides read TGTGCCAGCAGCGTAGGAAGGGGTGTTGAGACCCAGTACTTC. Protein: CASSVGRGVETQYF.

The chain joins TRBV29-1 to TRBJ2-5; D ambiguous. The germline V and J ends were trimmed by 4 bases and 5 bases, with 14 bases remaining between them. The CDR3 length is 13 residues. Germline V lookup: CDR1 SQVTM, CDR2 ANQGSEA. The CDR3 is CSVGSGMGETQYF. The DNA for the CDR3 is TGCAGCGTTGGGTCTGGAATGGGGGAGACCCAGTACTTC.

The chain links TRBV28 to TRBJ2-7; no clear D gene. V lost 3 bases, J lost 5 bases, and 17 bases lay in between. The length of the CDR3 is 15 residues. The V gene's germline CDR1 is MDHEN and CDR2 SYDVKM. CDR3 in DNA: TGTGCCAGCAGTTTTCGTGGGATAGCCGTACACGAGCAGTACTTC. Protein: CASSFRGIAVHEQYF. Full variable domain (rest looked up from reference TRBV28 and TRBJ2-7): DVKVTQSSRYLVKRTGEKVFLECVQDMDHENMFWYRQDPGLGLRLIYFSYDVKMKEKGDIPEGYSVSREKKERFSLILESASTNQTSMYLCASSFRGIAVHEQYFGPGTRLTVT.